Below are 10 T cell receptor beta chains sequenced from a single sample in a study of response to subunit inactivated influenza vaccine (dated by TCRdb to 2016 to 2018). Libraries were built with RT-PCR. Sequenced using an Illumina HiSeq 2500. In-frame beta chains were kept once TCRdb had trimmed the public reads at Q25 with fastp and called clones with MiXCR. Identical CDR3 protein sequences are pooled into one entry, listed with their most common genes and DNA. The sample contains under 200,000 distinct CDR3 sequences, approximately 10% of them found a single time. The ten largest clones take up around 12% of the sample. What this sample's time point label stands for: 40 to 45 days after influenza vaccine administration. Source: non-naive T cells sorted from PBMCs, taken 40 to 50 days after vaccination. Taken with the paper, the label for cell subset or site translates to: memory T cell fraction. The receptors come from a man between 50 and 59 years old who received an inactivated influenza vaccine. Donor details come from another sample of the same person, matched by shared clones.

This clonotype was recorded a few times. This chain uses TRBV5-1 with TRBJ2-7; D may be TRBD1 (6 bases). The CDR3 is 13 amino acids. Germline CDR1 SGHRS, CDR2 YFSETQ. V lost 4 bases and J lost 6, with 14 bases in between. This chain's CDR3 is CASSKDYRVEQYF. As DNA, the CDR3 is TGCGCCAGCAGCAAGGATTACAGGGTCGAGCAGTACTTC.

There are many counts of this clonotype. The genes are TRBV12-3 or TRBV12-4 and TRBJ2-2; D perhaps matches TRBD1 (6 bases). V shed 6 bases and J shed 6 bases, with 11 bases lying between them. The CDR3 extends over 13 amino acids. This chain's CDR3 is CASSRQVSGELFF. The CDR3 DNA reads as TGTGCCAGCAGCAGACAGGTTTCCGGGGAGCTGTTTTTT.

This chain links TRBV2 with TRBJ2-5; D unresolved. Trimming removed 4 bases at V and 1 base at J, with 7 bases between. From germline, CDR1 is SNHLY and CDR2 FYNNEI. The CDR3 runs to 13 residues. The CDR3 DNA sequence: TGTGCCAGCAGTGGGCGGCGCCAAGAGACCCAGTACTTC. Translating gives CASSGRRQETQYF. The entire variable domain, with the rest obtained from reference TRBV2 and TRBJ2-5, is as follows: EPEVTQTPSHQVTQMGQEVILRCVPISNHLYFYWYRQILGQKVEFLVSFYNNEISEKSEIFDDQFSVERPDGSNFTLKIRSTKLEDSAMYFCASSGRRQETQYFGPGTRLLVL.

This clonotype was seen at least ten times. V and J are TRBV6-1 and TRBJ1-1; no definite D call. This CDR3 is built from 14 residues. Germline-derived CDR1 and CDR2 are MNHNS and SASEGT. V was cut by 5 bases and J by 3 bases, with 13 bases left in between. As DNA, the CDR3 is TGTGCCAGCAGTACCCTGGTCCGGGACACTGAAGCTTTCTTT. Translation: CASSTLVRDTEAFF.

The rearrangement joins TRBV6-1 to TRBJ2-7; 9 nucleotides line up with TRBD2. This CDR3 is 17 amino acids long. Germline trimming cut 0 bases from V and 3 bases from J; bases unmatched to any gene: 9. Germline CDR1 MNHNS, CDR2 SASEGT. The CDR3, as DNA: TGTGCCAGCAGTGAAGCTGTAGGGGCTAGCGGGGACTACGAGCAGTACTTC. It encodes CASSEAVGASGDYEQYF.

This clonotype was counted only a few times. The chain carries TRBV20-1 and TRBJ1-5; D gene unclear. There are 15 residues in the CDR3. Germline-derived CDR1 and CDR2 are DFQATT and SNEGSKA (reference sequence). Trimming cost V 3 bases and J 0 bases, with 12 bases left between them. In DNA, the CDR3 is TGCAGTGCTAGTCCGACGGGGTTTAGCAATCAGCCCCAGCATTTT. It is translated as CSASPTGFSNQPQHF.

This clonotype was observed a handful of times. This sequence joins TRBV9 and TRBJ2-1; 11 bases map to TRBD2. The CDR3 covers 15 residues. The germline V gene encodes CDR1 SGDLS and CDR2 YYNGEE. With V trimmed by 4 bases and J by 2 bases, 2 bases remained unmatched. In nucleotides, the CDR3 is TGTGCCAGCAGCCCTAGCGGGGGGCCCTACAATGAGCAGTTCTTC. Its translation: CASSPSGGPYNEQFF.

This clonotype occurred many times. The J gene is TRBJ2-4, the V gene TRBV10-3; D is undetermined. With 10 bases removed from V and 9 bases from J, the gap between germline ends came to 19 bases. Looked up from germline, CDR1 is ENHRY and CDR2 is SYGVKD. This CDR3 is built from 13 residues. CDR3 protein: CATLDGGVGIQYF. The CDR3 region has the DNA TGTGCCACCTTGGACGGTGGGGTGGGCATTCAGTACTTC.

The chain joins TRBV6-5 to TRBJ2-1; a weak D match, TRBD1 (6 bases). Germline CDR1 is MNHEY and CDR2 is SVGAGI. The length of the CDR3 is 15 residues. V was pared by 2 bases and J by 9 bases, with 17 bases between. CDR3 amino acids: CASSYEFPGVGEQFF. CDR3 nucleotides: TGTGCCAGCAGTTACGAGTTCCCAGGGGTTGGTGAGCAGTTCTTC.

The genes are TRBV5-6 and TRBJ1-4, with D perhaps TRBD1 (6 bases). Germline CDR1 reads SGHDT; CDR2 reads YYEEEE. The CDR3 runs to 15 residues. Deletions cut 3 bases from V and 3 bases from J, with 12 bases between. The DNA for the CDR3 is TGTGCCAGCAGCTCGACAGGCTCCGCTAATGAAAAACTGTTTTTT. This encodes CASSSTGSANEKLFF. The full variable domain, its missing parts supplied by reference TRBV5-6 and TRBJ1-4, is DAGVTQSPTHLIKTRGQQVTLRCSPKSGHDTVSWYQQALGQGPQFIFQYYEEEERQRGNFPDRFSGHQFPNYSSELNVNALLLGDSALYLCASSSTGSANEKLFFGSGTQLSVL.